The source of this T cell receptor (beta chain) is a study of response to subunit inactivated influenza vaccine. MiXCR was run by TCRdb on the RT-PCR reads, yielding one entry per CDR3 protein. The table lists 500,000 or so distinct CDR3 sequences, 15% to 20% of them singletons, with 2.5% to 3.5% in the top ten. The study, taken as a whole, reports: Only a handful of new T cells, the authors suggested, are recruited with each seasonal influenza vaccination.

The CDR3 loop spans 15 amino acids. Germline assignment: CDR1 SGDLS and CDR2 YYNGEE. V shed 1 base and J shed 0 bases, with 8 bases lying between them. Notes on this clonotype: Its antigen is still unknown. Being one base from a much bigger clone, this may be a read error.

The rearrangement links TRBV9 to TRBJ2-1, with no clear D. The sequence was obtained from a man aged 50-75 years who received an inactivated influenza vaccine. The sequences come from CD4+ T cells sorted from PBMCs, collected around 25 months after vaccination. This CDR3 is CASSVKASSYNEQFF. CDR3 bases: TGTGCCAGCAGCGTAAAGGCCAGCTCCTACAATGAGCAGTTCTTC.